These 20 T cell receptor beta chains were all obtained from the same sample, sequenced in a study of breast tumors, draining lymph nodes, adjacent tissues. TCRdb re-analysed the multiplex PCR reads in MiXCR, keeping a single row per CDR3 protein. The sample shows approximately 15,000 distinct CDR3 sequences, about two thirds of them seen only once. The specimen was tumor-adjacent breast tissue. All receptors come from a female donor with breast cancer. Some clones in this sample may be carry-over from other donors' samples.

CDR3 in DNA: TGTGCCAGCAGCTTGACAGGGGGCTCCTACAATGAGCAGTTCTTC. It codes for CASSLTGGSYNEQFF. The V call is TRBV7-2, the J call TRBJ2-1; 9 bases map to TRBD1. The germline gives CDR1 SGHTA, CDR2 FQGNSA. V shed 3 bases and J 0 bases; nucleotides not matched to a gene: 0. The CDR3 consists of 15 residues.

The chain links TRBV7-9 to TRBJ2-1; 8 bases agree with TRBD2. Trimming cost V 4 bases and J 5 bases; bases outside gene matches: 4. CDR1 SEHNR and CDR2 FQNEAQ come from the germline V gene (reference sequence). CDR3 size: 14 residues. CDR3 in DNA: TGTGCCAGCAGCTGGACTAGCAGCAACAATGAGCAGTTCTTC. This sequence encodes CASSWTSSNNEQFF.

This clonotype occurred many times. The chain has TRBV30 and TRBJ1-4; D perhaps matches TRBD1 (5 bases). Per the germline V gene, CDR1 is GTSNPN and CDR2 is SVGIG (reference sequence). The CDR3 is 15 amino acids. V shed 8 bases and J shed 5 bases, with 21 bases lying between them. The CDR3 is CAGTRQGKANEKLFF. In DNA form, the CDR3 reads TGTGCCGGGACCCGGCAGGGAAAGGCGAATGAAAAACTGTTTTTT.

CDR3 DNA sequence: TGTGCCAGCAGCTTCGGACAGGCTAGGTCACCCCTCCACTTT. Residues: CASSFGQARSPLHF. The chain combines TRBV7-2 with TRBJ1-6, with TRBD1 matching over 7 bases. Germline trimming cut 3 bases from V and 10 bases from J; bases unmatched to any gene: 6. The CDR3 runs to 14 residues. Germline CDR1 reads SGHTA; CDR2 reads FQGNSA.

By sample fraction, this clonotype is medium-sized. The V call is TRBV6-6, the J call TRBJ1-6; no firm D call. This CDR3 contains 15 residues. The germline V gene has CDR1 MNHNY and CDR2 SVGAGI (reference sequence). The V and J ends lost 5 bases and 10 bases respectively, with 18 bases between them. As DNA, the CDR3 is TGTGCCAGCAGTCACGCCCCTTTCAGTGGATCACCCCTCCACTTT. Residues: CASSHAPFSGSPLHF.

The V and J genes are TRBV20-1 and TRBJ2-7; 7 positions match TRBD1. This CDR3 spans 14 amino acids. V dropped 5 bases and J dropped 6; count of bases not matched to a gene: 13. Germline V gives CDR1 DFQATT, CDR2 SNEGSKA (reference sequence). CDR3: CSAYLQGTNSEQYF. For the CDR3, the DNA is TGCAGTGCTTATTTACAGGGGACGAACTCCGAGCAGTACTTC.

This chain uses TRBV7-6 with TRBJ1-5; D gene uncertain. The germline V gene encodes CDR1 SGHVS and CDR2 FNYEAQ. Trimming removed 10 bases at V and 7 bases at J, with 8 bases between. The CDR3 contains 10 residues. The CDR3 DNA reads TGTGCCACCATATACCAGCCCCAGCATTTT. Residues: CATIYQPQHF.

V and J are TRBV13 and TRBJ2-7; D is perhaps TRBD1 (5 bases). Germline CDR1 reads PRHDT; CDR2 reads FYEKMQ (reference sequence). The V end lost 1 base, the J end lost 7 bases, and 8 bases lay between the germline ends. This CDR3 comprises 12 residues. CDR3 DNA sequence: TGTGCCAGCAGCTTAGTTCCAGGGGAGCAGTACTTC. Its protein is CASSLVPGEQYF.

CDR3 bases: TGTGCCAGCGGAAAGGAGGGGAGGAACACCGGGGAGCTGTTTTTT. This codes for CASGKEGRNTGELFF. The rearrangement uses TRBV2 and TRBJ2-2, with D possibly TRBD2 on 6 matching bases. The CDR3 has 15 amino acids. V lost 8 bases and J 1 base, leaving 14 bases between the germline ends. Germline CDR1 SNHLY, CDR2 FYNNEI.

V and J are TRBV20-1 and TRBJ2-5; the D is unclear. Trimming removed 6 bases from V and 4 bases from J, with 6 bases in between. This CDR3 comprises 10 residues. The germline gives CDR1 DFQATT, CDR2 SNEGSKA (reference sequence). The CDR3 DNA reads as TGCAGTGCCCTCGGAGAGACCCAGTACTTC. Protein: CSALGETQYF.

The chain is built from TRBV30 and TRBJ2-3; weak D call: TRBD1 (5 bases). With 3 bases removed from V and 5 bases from J, the gap between germline ends came to 9 bases. Germline loops: CDR1 GTSNPN, CDR2 SVGIG (reference sequence). The CDR3 is 12 residues long. The CDR3 loop is CAWSLTGDTQYF. CDR3 nucleotides: TGTGCCTGGAGCTTAACAGGAGATACGCAGTATTTT.

This clonotype is categorized as medium-sized (0.01 to 0.1%). The rearrangement uses TRBV6-5 and TRBJ1-5; D remains ambiguous. The ends were cut back, 2 bases at V and 6 bases at J, with 14 bases in the middle. This CDR3 has 15 amino acids. The germline CDR1 and CDR2 sequences are MNHEY and SVGAGI. In DNA form, the CDR3 reads TGTGCCAGCAGTTACGGTGTGGGGAGCGGTCAGCCCCAGCATTTT. Translated: CASSYGVGSGQPQHF.

This clonotype was counted at least ten times. A much larger clone lies a single base off, so this may be a read error. The final CDR3 position lacks the conserved phenylalanine or tryptophan, pointing to a likely read error. The rearrangement uses TRBV20-1 and TRBJ2-5; D unclear. Germline CDR1 reads DFQATT; CDR2 reads SNEGSKA (reference sequence). The CDR3 covers 10 residues. V lost 4 bases, J lost 4 bases, and 4 bases lay in between. Written as DNA, the CDR3 is TGCAGTGCTAAGAGAGAGACCCAGTACTCC. This gives the protein CSAKRETQYS.

This clonotype was picked up a small number of times. The V gene is TRBV11-2, the J gene TRBJ1-2, with D possibly matching TRBD1 (5 bases). The V end was cut by 1 base, the J end by 3 bases, with 18 bases between. Germline CDR1 and CDR2: SGHAT and FQNNGV. There are 17 residues in the CDR3. CDR3 nucleotide sequence: TGTGCCAGCAGCTTAGTTCGGCCCGGGGCGAGGGACTATGGCTACACCTTC. Protein product: CASSLVRPGARDYGYTF.

This clonotype has a single count. DNA for the CDR3: TGTGCCAGCAGCTCTACCGAGCGGGAGGGCCTGGGTGAGCAGTTCTTC. This encodes CASSSTEREGLGEQFF. The chain has TRBV7-9 and TRBJ2-1; 10 nucleotides agree with TRBD2. From germline, CDR1 is SEHNR and CDR2 FQNEAQ (reference sequence). Trimming took 4 bases from V and 9 from J; bases not matched to a gene: 12. The length of the CDR3 is 16 residues.

V is TRBV12-3 or TRBV12-4 and J is TRBJ1-2, with D maybe TRBD1 (5 bases). The CDR3 covers 15 residues. The V end lost 3 bases, the J end lost 0 bases, and 11 bases lay between the germline ends. In nucleotides, the CDR3 is TGTGCCAGCAGTTTGGCAGGGCATCCTAACTATGGCTACACCTTC. It yields the protein CASSLAGHPNYGYTF.

This clonotype was picked up many times. One base away lies a much larger clone, so this may be a sequencing read error. DNA for the CDR3: TGCGCCGGCAGCCGGGGGTACGGAGGTCAAGAGACCCAGTACTTC. Translating gives CAGSRGYGGQETQYF. The chain recombines TRBV4-1 with TRBJ2-5; a weak D match, TRBD2 (6 bases). Germline V gives CDR1 MGHRA, CDR2 YSYEKL. The CDR3 has 15 amino acids.

The chain employs TRBV11-2 and TRBJ1-3; D is uncertain. Germline loops: CDR1 SGHAT, CDR2 FQNNGV. The CDR3 is made up of 16 amino acids. Trimming removed 4 bases at V and 0 bases at J, with 13 bases between. The CDR3 loop reads CASSSTRLLSGNTIYF. The CDR3 DNA is TGTGCCAGCAGCTCGACCAGGCTCCTCTCTGGAAACACCATATATTTT. Full variable domain (outside the CDR3, taken from reference TRBV11-2 and TRBJ1-3): EAGVAQSPRYKIIEKRQSVAFWCNPISGHATLYWYQQILGQGPKLLIQFQNNGVVDDSQLPKDRFSAERLKGVDSTLKIQPAKLEDSAVYLCASSSTRLLSGNTIYFGEGSWLTVV.

This sequence joins TRBV7-2 and TRBJ1-6; no clear D. The CDR3 sequence is 11 residues long. The V end was cut by 5 bases, the J end by 14 bases, with 10 bases between. CDR1 and CDR2 from the germline V gene are SGHTA and FQGNSA. CDR3 in DNA: TGTGCCAGCAGCCCCGACACTACCCTCCACTTT. Translation gives CASSPDTTLHF. Filled out from reference TRBV7-2 and TRBJ1-6, the complete variable domain reads GAGVSQSPSNKVTEKGKDVELRCDPISGHTALYWYRQSLGQGLEFLIYFQGNSAPDKSGLPSDRFSAERTGGSVSTLTIQRTQQEDSAVYLCASSPDTTLHFGNGTRLTVT.

This clonotype was seen a single time. The genes are TRBV2 and TRBJ2-7; 10 bases agree with TRBD2. Trimming removed 5 bases from V and 5 bases from J; junction bases left unmatched: 9. Germline CDR1 is SNHLY and CDR2 is FYNNEI. The CDR3 has 15 residues. CDR3 sequence: CASSLSSGSRNEQYF. As DNA, the CDR3 is TGTGCCAGCAGTCTATCTAGCGGGAGCAGGAACGAGCAGTACTTC.